Following are 18 T cell receptor beta chains from one sample sequenced in a study of blood T cells in healthy people across ages. Then a second PCR, running about 7 to 11 cycles, was carried out with a sample-barcoded 5' primer and a J-beta primer mix. One entry per CDR3 protein results from TCRdb running MiXCR on the 5' RACE reads. The table records some 900,000 distinct CDR3 sequences, around 49% of them present only once. The sequenced material came from blood. The receptor source for this set is a man in his thirties or forties in good health.

The chain couples TRBV4-1 to TRBJ2-1; D is tentatively TRBD1 or TRBD2 (5 bases each). Germline CDR1 is MGHRA and CDR2 is YSYEKL. The CDR3 is 14 amino acids. The ends were cut back, 4 bases at V and 7 bases at J, with 14 bases in the middle. DNA of the CDR3: TGCGCCAGCAGCCCCCTCGGGGCGGCGAATGAGCAGTTCTTC. Translated: CASSPLGAANEQFF.

The J gene is TRBJ2-1, the V gene TRBV7-2, with 10 bases aligning to TRBD2. The CDR3 spans 17 residues. The germline CDR1 and CDR2 sequences are SGHTA and FQGNSA. Trimming removed 3 bases from V and 3 bases from J; junction bases left unmatched: 8. This chain's CDR3 is CASSLRISGGIYNEQFF. CDR3 coding DNA: TGTGCCAGCAGCTTGAGAATTAGCGGGGGGATCTACAATGAGCAGTTCTTC.

This clonotype was observed many times. The J gene is TRBJ2-7, the V gene TRBV7-2; D ambiguous. Trimming cost V 1 base and J 3 bases, with 7 bases left between them. CDR1 is SGHTA and CDR2 is FQGNSA in the germline V gene. This CDR3 is 13 amino acids long. In DNA form, the CDR3 reads TGTGCCAGCAGCTTAGGCCTCCTCTACGAGCAGTACTTC. It specifies CASSLGLLYEQYF.

This clonotype appeared many times. The chain is built from TRBV10-3 and TRBJ2-7, with D possibly being TRBD2 (5 bases). V was shortened by 9 bases and J by 5 bases, with 14 bases between the two germline ends. This CDR3 has 12 amino acids. Per the germline V gene, CDR1 is ENHRY and CDR2 is SYGVKD. CDR3 protein: CAIWERGDEQYF. DNA of the CDR3: TGTGCCATTTGGGAGAGAGGCGACGAGCAGTACTTC.

This chain links TRBV6-6 with TRBJ1-2; D unresolved. From germline, CDR1 is MNHNY and CDR2 SVGAGI (reference sequence). The CDR3 loop spans 15 amino acids. V was shortened by 2 bases and J by 3 bases, with 13 bases between the two germline ends. The CDR3 region has the DNA TGTGCCAGCAGTTACGAGGCAGCCTCTGACTATGGCTACACCTTC. Residues: CASSYEAASDYGYTF.

V is TRBV10-3 and J is TRBJ1-1; D remains unclear. The germline V gene has CDR1 ENHRY and CDR2 SYGVKD. Trimming pared 3 bases from V and 1 base from J, leaving 6 bases between. The CDR3 runs 13 residues. The CDR3 reads CAISDNRNTEAFF. CDR3 bases: TGTGCCATCAGTGATAACAGGAACACTGAAGCTTTCTTT.

Points on this clonotype: At one end the junction does not follow the germline gene, possibly because of a read error. The chain joins TRBV6-6 to TRBJ2-7, with D perhaps matching TRBD1 or TRBD2 (7 bases each). The CDR3 spans 15 residues. Looked up from germline, CDR1 is MNHNY and CDR2 is SVGAGI (reference sequence). The CDR3: CASSYGGEGAYEQYF. In DNA, the CDR3 is TGTGCCAGCAGTTACGGAGGGGAGGGGGCCTACGAGCAGTACTTT.

This chain uses TRBV5-1 with TRBJ1-6; D gene ambiguous. The CDR3 totals 13 residues. The germline V and J ends were trimmed by 2 bases and 5 bases, with 5 bases remaining between them. From germline, CDR1 is SGHRS and CDR2 YFSETQ. This CDR3 reads CASSFSNNSPLHF. The CDR3, as DNA: TGCGCCAGCAGCTTCAGTAATAATTCACCCCTCCACTTT.

V gene TRBV28 combines with J gene TRBJ2-3; perhaps D is TRBD1 or TRBD2 (5 bases each). Germline values: CDR1 MDHEN, CDR2 SYDVKM. V gave up 6 bases and J gave up 2 bases, with 12 bases separating them. The CDR3 is 14 amino acids. The CDR3 nucleotides read TGTGCCAGCAGCGGGGCGGACCTCACAGATACGCAGTATTTT. Translation: CASSGADLTDTQYF.

J is TRBJ2-7 and V is TRBV20-1; D call uncertain. Germline assignment: CDR1 DFQATT and CDR2 SNEGSKA (reference sequence). Trimming took 6 bases from V and 2 from J, leaving 11 bases between them. The CDR3 runs to 12 residues. CDR3 loop: CSAPDVTYEQYF. CDR3 DNA: TGCAGTGCGCCGGATGTTACCTACGAGCAGTACTTC.

V is TRBV7-3 and J is TRBJ1-2; TRBD1 agrees at 7 bases. Germline CDR1 and CDR2: SGHTA and FQGTGA. The CDR3 extends over 14 amino acids. V lost 5 bases, J lost 5 bases, and 8 bases stayed unmatched. CDR3 sequence reads: CASSTGTADYGYTF. CDR3 DNA sequence: TGTGCCAGCAGCACCGGGACAGCTGATTATGGCTACACCTTC.

The genes are TRBV5-6 and TRBJ2-1; 9 nucleotides align to TRBD1. The length of the CDR3 is 16 residues. V dropped 5 bases and J dropped 3; count of bases not matched to a gene: 9. Germline V gene data show CDR1 as SGHDT and CDR2 as YYEEEE. The chain's CDR3 is CASSEPGQGGYNEQFF. In nucleotides, the CDR3 is TGTGCCAGCAGTGAGCCGGGACAGGGTGGCTACAATGAGCAGTTCTTC.

Remarks on this clonotype: Given a much more abundant clone one base away, this may be a read error. J is TRBJ1-1 and V is TRBV7-3, with D maybe TRBD1 (5 bases). Trimming took 3 bases from V and 4 from J, leaving 18 bases between them. This CDR3 is 16 amino acids long. Germline CDR1 is SGHTA and CDR2 is FQGTGA. Here the CDR3 reads CASSFRPVPRGTEAFF. The CDR3 DNA reads TGTGCCAGCAGCTTTAGACCCGTCCCGAGGGGCACTGAAGCTTTCTTT.

J is TRBJ1-6 and V is TRBV20-1; 9 bases fit TRBD1. In germline, CDR1 is DFQATT, CDR2 SNEGSKA (reference sequence). The CDR3 is 15 amino acids. V shed 6 bases, J shed 10 bases, and the junction held 13 bases outside the gene matches. The CDR3 loop is CSAPPGTGFGSPLHF. The CDR3 nucleotides read TGCAGTGCCCCTCCCGGGACAGGGTTCGGATCACCCCTCCACTTT.

V usage is TRBV12-3 or TRBV12-4 and J usage is TRBJ2-1, with D maybe TRBD2 (5 bases). Trimming left V 4 bases short and J 2 bases short, with 15 bases between. This CDR3 is 16 amino acids long. In DNA form, the CDR3 reads TGTGCCAGCAGTTCAACCCGAGGGTTAACCTACAATGAGCAGTTCTTC. Its translation is CASSSTRGLTYNEQFF.

This clonotype has only a few counts. Because the CDR3's place on the DNA is in doubt, the DNA is left out and the CDR3 is given as listed by TCRdb. The genes are TRBV20-1 and TRBJ2-3; the listed D gene, TRBD2, was not tested against the DNA. The CDR3 has 12 residues if both end residues are counted. Germline CDR1 and CDR2: DFQATT and SNEGSKA (reference sequence). CDR3 amino acids: CSVPPAPDTQYF.

This chain uses TRBV4-1 with TRBJ2-1; TRBD1 matches 12 bases. V trimming: 0 bases; J trimming: 5 bases; junction bases outside the gene matches: 8. The CDR3 covers 18 residues. Germline V gene sequence: CDR1 MGHRA, CDR2 YSYEKL. CDR3 sequence reads: CASSQEPGQGAPHNEQFF. In DNA, the CDR3 is TGCGCCAGCAGCCAAGAACCGGGACAGGGGGCCCCCCACAATGAGCAGTTCTTC.

V is TRBV12-5 and J is TRBJ2-1; D not certain. The J call may be in error: the DNA end matches TRBJ2-7 better. The CDR3 has 14 residues. CDR1 LGHNT and CDR2 FRNRAP come from the germline V gene. CDR3 sequence reads: CASAPSPGYREQYF. CDR3 in DNA: TGTGCTAGTGCCCCGTCCCCCGGGTATCGCGAGCAGTACTTC.